Below are 11 T cell receptor beta chains sequenced from a single sample in a study of cytomegalovirus exposure and HLA in healthy donors. PCR primers comprised 60 Vbeta and 13 Jbeta primers. TCRdb's table, derived via immunoSEQ multiplex PCR, lists solely in-frame clones and lacks some. The sample yields about 200,000 clones, 65% to 90% seen once. Sequenced material: PBMCs. The receptors here all came from a woman between 50 and 59 years old in good health and CMV-seronegative.

This clone was detected only once. The chain uses TRBV27 and TRBJ2-5; tentative D call: TRBD1 (5 bases). The J call is in doubt because the DNA end fits TRBJ2-7 better. This CDR3 contains 19 residues. Germline V lookup: CDR1 MNHEY, CDR2 SMNVEV (reference sequence). The CDR3 DNA reads TGTGCCAGCAGCCAAGCCTCACCCTCCAGGGTACTGGGATCCTACGAGCAGTACTTC. Protein: CASSQASPSRVLGSYEQYF.

The chain recombines TRBV11-2 with TRBJ2-3, with D perhaps TRBD1 (6 bases). Per the germline V gene, CDR1 is SGHAT and CDR2 is FQNNGV. V gave up 1 base and J gave up 8 bases, with 7 bases separating them. The CDR3 spans 12 residues. The CDR3 loop is CASSLVRGTQYF. For the CDR3, the DNA is TGTGCCAGCAGCTTAGTCAGGGGTACGCAGTATTTT.

The genes are TRBV28 and TRBJ2-1; 13 positions match TRBD2. Germline V lookup: CDR1 MDHEN, CDR2 SYDVKM. With V trimmed by 3 bases and J by 9 bases, 14 bases remained unmatched. The CDR3 contains 18 residues. CDR3 region: CASSFPFVGTSGNFEQFF. CDR3 DNA: TGTGCCAGCAGTTTTCCCTTTGTGGGGACTAGCGGGAATTTTGAGCAGTTCTTC.

The rearrangement uses TRBV27 and TRBJ2-3; the match to TRBD1 covers 7 bases. Germline V gene sequence: CDR1 MNHEY, CDR2 SMNVEV (reference sequence). Trimming at V came to 4 bases and at J to 1 base, leaving 5 bases not matched to a gene. CDR3 size: 15 residues. This chain's CDR3 is CASSSQGLRTDTQYF. In DNA, the CDR3 is TGTGCCAGCAGTTCACAGGGGCTACGCACAGATACGCAGTATTTT.

The V and J genes are TRBV27 and TRBJ2-3; no firm D call. The CDR3 is made up of 14 amino acids. With 6 bases removed from V and 3 bases from J, the gap between germline ends came to 13 bases. From germline, CDR1 is MNHEY and CDR2 SMNVEV (reference sequence). The CDR3 bases are TGTGCCAGCAGGTCCCTACTTTCAACAGATACGCAGTATTTT. The encoded protein is CASRSLLSTDTQYF.

V and J are TRBV7-7 and TRBJ2-7; 7 positions agree with TRBD1. CDR3 length: 16 residues. The V gene's germline CDR1 is SSHAT and CDR2 FNYEAQ (reference sequence). Losses at the gene ends were 1 base for V and 0 bases for J; bases not matched to a gene: 6. The CDR3 DNA reads TGTGCCAGCAGCTTAGTGAGAGGGGGCTACTCCTACGAGCAGTACTTC. It yields the protein CASSLVRGGYSYEQYF.

The V gene is TRBV28, the J gene TRBJ1-6; 8 nucleotides align to TRBD1. The CDR3 contains 14 residues. J lost 7 bases, V lost 9 bases, and 8 bases had no gene match. Germline V lookup: CDR1 MDHEN, CDR2 SYDVKM. Here the CDR3 reads CASGQGTINSPLHF. CDR3 sequence (DNA): TGTGCCAGTGGACAGGGCACTATAAATTCACCCCTCCACTTT.

This clone was counted a single time. The chain links TRBV11-3 to TRBJ1-1; D unclear. CDR1 and CDR2 from the germline V gene are SGHNT and YENEEA. V gave up 1 base and J gave up 3 bases, with 3 bases separating them. This CDR3 comprises 12 residues. The CDR3, as DNA: TGTGCCAGCAGCTTAGGAGACACTGAAGCTTTCTTT. It is translated as CASSLGDTEAFF.

V and J are TRBV27 and TRBJ2-1; D is uncertain. Germline V gene sequence: CDR1 MNHEY, CDR2 SMNVEV (reference sequence). The V end was cut by 3 bases, the J end by 3 bases, with 6 bases between. The CDR3 runs 13 residues. The CDR3 spells CASSFLVYNEQFF. The CDR3 nucleotides are TGTGCCAGCAGTTTTCTAGTCTACAATGAGCAGTTCTTC.

In DNA, the CDR3 is TGTGCCAGCAGCCCAGGACAGGGGTTTGCAACCGGGGAGCTGTTTTTT. Its translation: CASSPGQGFATGELFF. This chain joins TRBV11-1 and TRBJ2-2, with 9 bases that match TRBD1. Unmatched junction bases numbered 9, after V lost 5 bases and J lost 5 bases. Germline V gives CDR1 SGHAT, CDR2 FQDESV (reference sequence). The CDR3 spans 16 residues.

J is TRBJ2-5 and V is TRBV2; D call uncertain. From germline, CDR1 is SNHLY and CDR2 FYNNEI. CDR3 length: 14 amino acids. Trimming stripped 5 bases from V and 3 bases from J, with 13 bases between. Here the CDR3 reads CASSSRGLKETQYF. Here the CDR3 DNA reads TGTGCCAGCAGTTCCAGAGGCCTTAAAGAGACCCAGTACTTC. The entire variable domain, with the rest obtained from reference TRBV2 and TRBJ2-5, is as follows: EPEVTQTPSHQVTQMGQEVILRCVPISNHLYFYWYRQILGQKVEFLVSFYNNEISEKSEIFDDQFSVERPDGSNFTLKIRSTKLEDSAMYFCASSSRGLKETQYFGPGTRLLVL.